The 12 T cell receptor beta chains in this list originate from one sample, sequenced in a study of T cells in Graves' hyperthyroidism and ophthalmopathy. What was amplified from RNA transcripts were TCR beta CDR3 regions. Primed by the HTBI set, a first-round RT-PCR was run on the TCR CDR3. TCRdb reanalysed the multiplex PCR reads using MiXCR and keeps one entry per CDR3 protein. Seen here are about 560,000 distinct CDR3 sequences, approximately 16% observed once, and the top ten hold more than 15%. Specimen: blood. The receptor source for this set is a woman between 18 and 29 years old with Graves' hyperthyroidism.

This clonotype showed up just a few times. The chain is built from TRBV25-1 and TRBJ1-5; D gene ambiguous. The CDR3 totals 16 residues. CDR1 is MGHDK, CDR2 SYGVNS, per germline. The V end lost 1 base, the J end lost 0 bases, and 10 bases lay between the germline ends. The CDR3 DNA follows: TGTGCCAGCAGTGAATCGACCAGTTTTAGCAATCAGCCCCAGCATTTT. Amino acid sequence: CASSESTSFSNQPQHF.

The genes are TRBV20-1 and TRBJ1-6; 11 positions match TRBD1. After removal of 2 bases from V and 6 bases from J, the junction contained 6 bases not matched to a gene. The CDR3 consists of 16 residues. CDR1 is DFQATT, CDR2 SNEGSKA, per germline (reference sequence). CDR3: CSARQPGTGGNSPLHF. In DNA, the CDR3 is TGCAGTGCTAGACAACCTGGGACAGGGGGTAATTCACCCCTCCACTTT.

This clonotype appeared a few times. This sequence joins TRBV28 and TRBJ2-7, with D tentatively TRBD1 or TRBD2 (5 bases each). Deletions cut 5 bases from V and 4 bases from J, with 18 bases between. CDR1 and CDR2 from the germline V gene are MDHEN and SYDVKM. This CDR3 region has 15 residues. The CDR3, as DNA: TGTGCCAGCAGTATCGCCGGGACGGGGAAGTACGAGCAGTACTTC. It yields the protein CASSIAGTGKYEQYF.

This chain uses TRBV12-3 or TRBV12-4 with TRBJ2-6; D assignment may be TRBD1 or TRBD2 (5 bases each). The CDR3 sequence is 15 residues long. The ends were cut back, 8 bases at V and 2 bases at J, with 13 bases in the middle. The CDR3 DNA sequence: TGTGCCAGCGGTCAGACAGCGGCTGGGGCCAACGTCCTGACTTTC. Encoded protein: CASGQTAAGANVLTF.

The chain is built from TRBV24-1 and TRBJ2-1, with D possibly called TRBD1 or TRBD2 (6 bases each). The J call could be wrong; TRBJ2-7 is a better fit for the DNA end. Germline lookup yields CDR1 KGHDR and CDR2 SFDVKD. The CDR3 length is 16 residues. In DNA, the CDR3 is TGTGCCACCAGTGATCCGACTAGGGGGGATTACAATGAGCAGTACTTC. It yields the protein CATSDPTRGDYNEQYF.

The CDR3 region is CASSPRFRAGGLSDTQYF. The CDR3 region has the DNA TGTGCCAGCAGCCCCCGGTTCCGGGCGGGGGGGCTCTCAGATACGCAGTATTTT. V usage is TRBV7-2 and J usage is TRBJ2-3; TRBD2 aligns across 9 bases. This CDR3 comprises 18 residues. Germline V CDR1 and CDR2: SGHTA, FQGNSA. V shed 5 bases and J 4 bases; nucleotides not matched to a gene: 16.

This clonotype was found a few times. The chain has TRBV14 and TRBJ2-1, with D possibly matching TRBD1 (6 bases). The germline V and J ends were trimmed by 0 bases and 0 bases, with 12 bases remaining between them. The CDR3 totals 17 residues. Germline CDR1 SGHDN, CDR2 FVKESK. The CDR3 bases are TGTGCCAGCAGCCAAGAGGTGGCAGGGGACTCCTACAATGAGCAGTTCTTC. Its protein is CASSQEVAGDSYNEQFF.

This clonotype was found a few times. V gene TRBV12-3 or TRBV12-4 combines with J gene TRBJ2-1, with D tentatively TRBD2 (6 bases). V lost 10 bases and J 7 bases, leaving 17 bases between the germline ends. The CDR3 covers 13 residues. In DNA form, the CDR3 reads TGTGCCATCCGCCAGGCGGCGGGAAATGAGCAGTTCTTC. Translation gives CAIRQAAGNEQFF.

This clonotype was observed once. The J gene is TRBJ1-2, the V gene TRBV20-1, with D perhaps matching TRBD1 (6 bases). V was pared by 3 bases and J by 4 bases, with 12 bases between. The V gene's germline CDR1 is DFQATT and CDR2 SNEGSKA (reference sequence). CDR3 length equals 13 residues. CDR3 in amino acids: CSARGDNLYGYTF. The CDR3 region has the DNA TGCAGTGCTAGGGGGGACAACCTCTATGGCTACACCTTC.

This clonotype was seen a handful of times. Germline is not matched at one junction end, which may reflect a read error. The J gene is TRBJ2-2, the V gene TRBV15; D possibly corresponds to TRBD1 (5 bases). This CDR3 is built from 13 residues. Looked up from germline, CDR1 is LNHNV and CDR2 is YYDKDF (reference sequence). The CDR3 protein is CAASRDNARGLFF. CDR3 nucleotide sequence: TGTGCCGCCAGCAGAGATAATGCAAGGGGACTGTTTTTT.

This clonotype turned up a few times. The V gene is TRBV7-9, the J gene TRBJ2-1; tentatively, D is TRBD1 or TRBD2 (6 bases each). The ends were cut back, 1 base at V and 2 bases at J, with 12 bases in the middle. Germline V gene lookup returns CDR1 SEHNR and CDR2 FQNEAQ (reference sequence). The CDR3 runs to 16 residues. CDR3 region: CASSLGGGPPYNEQFF. The CDR3 region has the DNA TGTGCCAGCAGCTTAGGTGGGGGGCCCCCCTACAATGAGCAGTTCTTC.

V gene TRBV5-4 combines with J gene TRBJ1-2; unclear D gene. The CDR3 has 14 residues. The V and J ends lost 3 bases and 2 bases respectively, with 11 bases between them. Germline V gene sequence: CDR1 SGHNT, CDR2 YYREEE (reference sequence). The CDR3 region is CASSSKTENYGYTF. The CDR3 DNA is TGTGCCAGCAGCTCAAAGACGGAAAACTATGGCTACACCTTC. Filled out from reference TRBV5-4 and TRBJ1-2, the complete variable domain reads ETGVTQSPTHLIKTRGQQVTLRCSSQSGHNTVSWYQQALGQGPQFIFQYYREEENGRGNFPPRFSGLQFPNYSSELNVNALELDDSALYLCASSSKTENYGYTFGSGTRLTVV.